The 28 T cell receptor beta chains presented below share a single source sample, sequenced in a study of blood T cell repertoires in COVID-19. Using immunoSEQ multiplex PCR, the repertoire was profiled, and TCRdb retains in-frame clones only, with some absent. The profile shows 150,000 to 200,000 clones, more than 90% of them singletons. The sample taken for sequencing was peripheral blood. These receptors were collected from a man in his 60s with active or convalescent COVID-19.

This chain joins TRBV10-2 and TRBJ2-3; TRBD2 agrees at 10 bases. V was pared by 7 bases and J by 4 bases, with 5 bases of the junction left unmatched. There are 14 residues in the CDR3. Germline CDR1 WSHSY, CDR2 SAAADI. The CDR3 nucleotides read TGCGCCAGCATGGTAGCGGGGGGCGCAGATACGCAGTATTTT. Protein: CASMVAGGADTQYF.

The chain is built from TRBV18 and TRBJ1-6, with 8 bases fitting TRBD1. Germline V lookup: CDR1 KGHSH, CDR2 LQKENI. Germline trimming cut 5 bases from V and 7 bases from J; bases unmatched to any gene: 10. The CDR3 loop spans 16 amino acids. This chain's CDR3 is CASSKIGQGRNSPLHF. The CDR3 coding sequence is TGTGCCAGCTCAAAAATAGGACAGGGAAGAAATTCACCCCTCCACTTT.

V usage is TRBV5-5 and J usage is TRBJ2-5; D is unclear. CDR3 length: 16 residues. Germline lookup yields CDR1 SGHKS and CDR2 YYEKEE (reference sequence). Trimming removed 1 base at V and 2 bases at J, with 15 bases between. The CDR3 DNA sequence: TGTGCCAGCAGCTTGTCTCGACTTATACCTCAAGAGACCCAGTACTTC. Protein sequence: CASSLSRLIPQETQYF. The full variable domain, in which reference TRBV5-5 and TRBJ2-5 provide the parts outside the CDR3, is DAGVTQSPTHLIKTRGQQVTLRCSPISGHKSVSWYQQVLGQGPQFIFQYYEKEERGRGNFPDRFSARQFPNYSSELNVNALLLGDSALYLCASSLSRLIPQETQYFGPGTRLLVL.

The gene calls are TRBV6-5 and TRBJ2-1; maybe TRBD2 (6 bases). Germline V gene lookup returns CDR1 MNHEY and CDR2 SVGAGI. The CDR3 length is 14 residues. V was cut by 8 bases and J by 8 bases, with 19 bases left in between. DNA for the CDR3: TGTGCCAGCTCCCAGGGAGGCAACATCGATGAGCAGTTCTTC. Amino acid sequence: CASSQGGNIDEQFF.

Here the CDR3 DNA reads TGCGCCAGCAGTAACCAATCACACTGGGACATAAGGAGCTCCTACGAGCAGTACTTC. It specifies CASSNQSHWDIRSSYEQYF. The J gene is TRBJ2-7, the V gene TRBV5-1; a possible D gene is TRBD1 (6 bases). Germline V gene data show CDR1 as SGHRS and CDR2 as YFSETQ. There are 19 residues in the CDR3. Trimming cost V 5 bases and J 0 bases, with 27 bases left between them.

The chain uses TRBV2 and TRBJ2-1; 12 nucleotides line up with TRBD2. Trimming removed 5 bases from V and 6 bases from J; junction bases left unmatched: 5. The CDR3 runs to 15 residues. The germline V gene has CDR1 SNHLY and CDR2 FYNNEI. The CDR3 coding sequence is TGTGCCAGCAGTAAACTAGCGGGAGGAGGCAATGAGCAGTTCTTC. This translates into CASSKLAGGGNEQFF. The variable domain in full, completed from reference TRBV2 and TRBJ2-1, reads EPEVTQTPSHQVTQMGQEVILRCVPISNHLYFYWYRQILGQKVEFLVSFYNNEISEKSEIFDDQFSVERPDGSNFTLKIRSTKLEDSAMYFCASSKLAGGGNEQFFGPGTRLTVL.

The chain employs TRBV7-2 and TRBJ1-5, with 12 bases matching TRBD1. This CDR3 has 17 amino acids. Germline CDR1 reads SGHTA; CDR2 reads FQGNSA. Losses at the gene ends were 1 base for V and 2 bases for J; bases not matched to a gene: 3. CDR3 region: CASSLVGQGARNQPQHF. The CDR3 region has the DNA TGTGCCAGCAGCTTAGTGGGACAGGGGGCGCGCAATCAGCCCCAGCATTTT.

The chain joins TRBV5-1 to TRBJ2-7; TRBD1 aligns across 8 bases. The CDR3 sequence is 15 residues long. V lost 4 bases to trimming and J lost 7 bases; unmatched junction nucleotides: 13. Germline loops: CDR1 SGHRS, CDR2 YFSETQ. CDR3 sequence (DNA): TGCGCCAGCAGCCCGCGGACAGGGACTTCGGAAGAGCAGTACTTC. This codes for CASSPRTGTSEEQYF.

The chain couples TRBV29-1 to TRBJ1-2; 8 nucleotides align to TRBD1. The CDR3 covers 14 residues. Losses at the gene ends were 1 base for V and 2 bases for J; bases not matched to a gene: 3. Germline CDR1 and CDR2: SQVTM and ANQGSEA. The CDR3 region is CSVEGRGRNYGYTF. CDR3 nucleotide sequence: TGCAGCGTTGAAGGCAGGGGGCGAAACTATGGCTACACCTTC.

The CDR3 coding sequence is TGTGCCAGCAGCCAATTCGCGGGGGGAAGATCCCAAGAGACCCAGTACTTC. Translating gives CASSQFAGGRSQETQYF. The V and J genes are TRBV3-1 (or the pseudogene TRBV3-2) and TRBJ2-5; the match to TRBD2 covers 8 bases. V shed 2 bases, J shed 1 base, and the junction held 9 bases outside the gene matches. The CDR3 contains 17 residues. CDR1 and CDR2 from the germline V gene are LGHDT and YNNKEL (reference sequence).

V is TRBV6-1 and J is TRBJ2-5; the D gene is possibly TRBD2 (7 bases). Trimming pared 3 bases from V and 5 bases from J, leaving 19 bases between. This CDR3 has 16 residues. Looked up from germline, CDR1 is MNHNS and CDR2 is SASEGT. Here the CDR3 DNA reads TGTGCCAGCAGTGATGCCCCCACGAGGGGGGGGGAGACCCAGTACTTC. Translating gives CASSDAPTRGGETQYF.

The V and J genes are TRBV29-1 and TRBJ2-2; TRBD1 is a possible D gene (6 bases). Germline V lookup: CDR1 SQVTM, CDR2 ANQGSEA. Trimming stripped 7 bases from V and 3 bases from J, with 12 bases between. The CDR3 contains 13 residues. CDR3 amino acids: CSGLQGDTGELFF. The CDR3 bases are TGCAGCGGCCTACAGGGCGACACCGGGGAGCTGTTTTTT.

This clone was recorded once. The chain employs TRBV21-1 and TRBJ2-2; the DNA was not compared with TRBD1, the D call given in the table. TRBV21-1 has pseudogene status. CDR3 length: 17 amino acids. The DNA of the CDR3 is TGTGCCAGCGGTGCGGGGAGACAGGGTCGTAGCACCGGGGAGCTGTTTTTT. This sequence encodes CASGAGRQGRSTGELFF.

The chain couples TRBV5-6 to TRBJ1-4, with TRBD1 matching 7 bases. CDR1 is SGHDT and CDR2 is YYEEEE in the germline V gene. The ends lost 1 base at V and 7 bases at J; junction bases unmatched: 4. This CDR3 has 14 residues. Here the CDR3 DNA reads TGTGCCAGCAGCTTGAGAGGGGGCTTTGAAAAACTGTTTTTT. It specifies CASSLRGGFEKLFF.

The count of this clone is one. The rearrangement joins TRBV10-3 to TRBJ1-1; no reliable D call. Trimming took 0 bases from V and 1 from J, leaving 12 bases between them. The CDR3 covers 16 residues. CDR1 and CDR2 from the germline V gene are ENHRY and SYGVKD. This CDR3 is CAISESVSLSNTEAFF. In DNA form, the CDR3 reads TGTGCCATCAGTGAGTCGGTTAGCTTATCGAACACTGAAGCTTTCTTT.

J is TRBJ2-5 and V is TRBV7-2; 7 bases align to TRBD2. With V trimmed by 6 bases and J by 2 bases, 9 bases remained unmatched. The CDR3 has 15 amino acids. Germline values: CDR1 SGHTA, CDR2 FQGNSA. The CDR3 loop is CASSNQRGRQETQYF. CDR3 DNA sequence: TGTGCCAGCAGTAATCAGCGGGGACGGCAAGAGACCCAGTACTTC.

The chain joins TRBV2 to TRBJ2-2, with TRBD1 matching over 7 bases. V shed 0 bases, J shed 1 base, and the junction held 8 bases outside the gene matches. Germline CDR1 SNHLY, CDR2 FYNNEI. The CDR3 covers 18 residues. The CDR3 DNA reads TGTGCCAGCAGTGAAGCGCTTCTGACAGGGTGGAACACCGGGGAGCTGTTTTTT. It is translated as CASSEALLTGWNTGELFF.

The chain combines TRBV3-1 (or the pseudogene TRBV3-2) with TRBJ1-2; 8 nucleotides align to TRBD1. Germline lookup yields CDR1 LGHDT and CDR2 YNNKEL (reference sequence). V was clipped by 1 base and J by 1 base; unmatched bases: 11. CDR3 length: 18 residues. CDR3 loop: CASSQVWSGGTFNYGYTF. The CDR3 DNA sequence: TGTGCCAGCAGCCAAGTTTGGTCAGGGGGCACCTTTAACTATGGCTACACCTTC.

J is TRBJ2-1 and V is TRBV11-3; D not certain. CDR3 size: 12 residues. V lost 5 bases, J lost 10 bases, and 12 bases lay in between. Germline V gives CDR1 SGHNT, CDR2 YENEEA. Written as DNA, the CDR3 is TGTGCCAGCAGCCCCACTTCGGAGGAGCAGTTCTTC. It specifies CASSPTSEEQFF.

The rearrangement joins TRBV4-2 to TRBJ2-3; 9 bases align to TRBD1. The germline V gene has CDR1 LGHNA and CDR2 YNFKEQ. The ends lost 0 bases at V and 6 bases at J; junction bases unmatched: 4. The CDR3 consists of 15 residues. The CDR3 sequence: CASSQDLGQGDTQYF. The CDR3 region has the DNA TGTGCCAGCAGCCAAGATCTGGGACAGGGCGATACGCAGTATTTT.

CDR3 sequence: CASWTKLNEQFF. DNA for the CDR3: TGTGCCAGCTGGACAAAACTCAATGAGCAGTTCTTC. The rearrangement links TRBV27 to TRBJ2-1, with D maybe TRBD1 (5 bases). CDR3 length: 12 amino acids. Deletions cut 8 bases from V and 6 bases from J, with 11 bases between. Germline V gene data show CDR1 as MNHEY and CDR2 as SMNVEV (reference sequence).

There are a few counts of this clone. The chain is built from TRBV11-2 and TRBJ1-5, with D possibly being TRBD1 (5 bases). The CDR3 extends over 15 amino acids. Germline V gives CDR1 SGHAT, CDR2 FQNNGV. Trimming took off 1 base at V and 7 bases at J, with 14 bases between the two ends. The CDR3 region is CASSLGGEDRQPQHF. DNA for the CDR3: TGTGCCAGCAGCTTAGGGGGGGAGGATAGACAGCCCCAGCATTTT.

The CDR3 is CASSARRGVGNTIYF. The CDR3, as DNA: TGTGCCAGTAGCGCCCGCAGGGGAGTCGGAAACACCATATATTTT. The chain carries TRBV19 and TRBJ1-3, with TRBD1 as a possible D gene (6 bases). This CDR3 is 15 amino acids long. CDR1 LNHDA and CDR2 SQIVND come from the germline V gene (reference sequence). Trimming took off 6 bases at V and 4 bases at J, with 16 bases between the two ends.

The chain couples TRBV18 to TRBJ2-7, with D perhaps matching TRBD2 (6 bases). The CDR3 totals 14 residues. CDR1 KGHSH and CDR2 LQKENI come from the germline V gene. Trimming pared 4 bases from V and 6 bases from J, leaving 16 bases between. The DNA of the CDR3 is TGTGCCAGCTCACTACGCCTGGCTAGCGCCGAGCAGTACTTC. Protein: CASSLRLASAEQYF.

The chain carries TRBV7-9 and TRBJ1-4; 7 positions match TRBD1. V lost 3 bases to trimming and J lost 7 bases; unmatched junction nucleotides: 5. CDR3 length equals 14 residues. Germline V gene lookup returns CDR1 SEHNR and CDR2 FQNEAQ (reference sequence). The chain's CDR3 is CASSLRGRTEKLFF. CDR3 nucleotide sequence: TGTGCCAGCAGCTTGAGGGGGCGGACTGAAAAACTGTTTTTT.

The V call is TRBV27, the J call TRBJ2-1, with TRBD1 matching 7 bases. Per germline, CDR1 MNHEY and CDR2 SMNVEV (reference sequence). The trim removed 5 bases at V and 8 bases at J, leaving 6 bases unmatched. The length of the CDR3 is 13 residues. CDR3 DNA: TGTGCCAGCAGTCACCAACAGGGGTATGAGCAGTTCTTC. Protein: CASSHQQGYEQFF.

CDR3 sequence: CASSLDFGGGTYEQYF. The CDR3, as DNA: TGTGCCAGCAGCTTAGATTTCGGCGGGGGAACCTACGAGCAGTACTTC. J is TRBJ2-7 and V is TRBV7-8; 7 bases fit TRBD2. The CDR3 is made up of 16 amino acids. The germline CDR1 and CDR2 sequences are SGHVS and FQNEAQ. Trimming at V came to 1 base and at J to 2 bases, leaving 8 bases not matched to a gene.

This chain connects TRBV28 to TRBJ1-6; D gene uncertain. V was shortened by 6 bases and J by 8 bases, with 8 bases between the two germline ends. CDR3 size: 12 residues. The germline V gene encodes CDR1 MDHEN and CDR2 SYDVKM. The CDR3 region is CASRSSDSPLHF. CDR3 in DNA: TGTGCCAGCAGGTCCTCCGATTCACCCCTCCACTTT.